What follows is one TCR beta chain and its context. Its antigen target is currently unknown. Base qualities are not at hand, and no much larger clone is one base apart. TCRbeta CDR3 regions were amplified from genomic DNA using the immunoSEQ Assay, a bias-controlled multiplex PCR. The authors' analysis ran thus. The number of nucleated cells in each sample was estimated from the amplification of reference gene primers within the assay. To quantify the absolute abundance of each unique TCRbeta CDR3 rearrangement, sequence reads were collapsed and filtered. For each sample, productive Simpson clonality was calculated as the square root of Simpson's diversity index over productive rearrangements. Drawn from immuneACCESS, this table holds only the in-frame rearrangements with V and J called that TCRdb kept. Clones are partly lost; checked studies trace under half to an unresolved V gene and leave the rest unexplained. The DNA gave D and trimming, while V, J and clone size come from that table. Present in this sample are 250,000 to 350,000 clones, approximately 86% of which were seen just once. About 2.2% of the sample goes to the ten largest clones.

V has 5 bases trimmed and J has 5 bases trimmed; junction bases matching no gene number 12. The CDR3 starts with the cysteine, ends with the phenylalanine, and has 15 residues. Only CDR3 DNA remains: 45 bases, in frame from the first base. CDR1 SGHDT and CDR2 YYEEEE are derived from the germline V gene. This entry comes from a study of blood T cell repertoires in COVID-19 (TCRdb year 2020). In the study overall: Samples covering the acute and convalescent phases of COVID-19 were provided by collaborators in the United States, Italy and Spain. Nearly every sample came with metadata listing a de-identified subject ID, COVID-19 status, age in years and sex. A freely available public database, intended as a resource for researchers studying the immune response to SARS-CoV-2, is where the repertoires were released. Where HLA class I and class II types were available, the types were taken from metadata supplied by the sample provider, not from assay-based typing. Deeply sampled blood TCRbeta repertoires from subjects exposed to, actively infected with, or recovered from COVID-19 were included in the dataset. The samples were drawn from the first 160 participants of the ongoing ImmuneRACE study and from 1,254 subjects provided by 6 global collaborators. The prospective study material was composed of cDNA or gDNA derived from T cells, B-cell-depleted T cells, or PBMCs.

The study at large found these results: Clinical and demographic metadata were provided uncurated, with the amount varying by source and participant.

Samples from volunteer blood donors who had recovered from COVID-19 were contributed by a second Seattle source. Collaborating institutions collected whole blood in K2EDTA tubes following their own protocols. For TCRbeta analysis, collaborator samples were shipped as frozen whole blood, as isolated PBMCs, or as DNA extracted from either sample type. This TCR was recovered from a woman aged 45-65 years who had recovered from COVID-19. Sequencing input: peripheral blood. The sequence is built from TRBV5-6 and TRBJ2-7, with 8 middle bases fitting TRBD1. Read as DNA, the sequence is TGTGCCAGCAGACCTATCGACAGGGGCCGTAACGAGCAGTACTTC. This encodes CASRPIDRGRNEQYF. Full variable domain (CDR3 extended with the reference TRBV5-6 and TRBJ2-7 proteins): DAGVTQSPTHLIKTRGQQVTLRCSPKSGHDTVSWYQQALGQGPQFIFQYYEEEERQRGNFPDRFSGHQFPNYSSELNVNALLLGDSALYLCASRPIDRGRNEQYFGPGTRLTVT.